In its sample, the clone carrying this T cell receptor (beta chain) was seen a few times. This specimen comes from a study of early T cells in non-severe SARS-CoV-2 infection. In the study overall: With bulk RNA from unsorted whole blood as input, sequencing yielded unpaired chains.

The CDR3 is 14 amino acids. The V end lost 6 bases, the J end lost 8 bases, and 19 bases lay between the germline ends. Unique molecular identifiers tagged individual cDNA molecules. TCRdb analysed the 5' RACE reads with MiXCR anew, one entry per CDR3 protein. This repertoire shows about 49,000 distinct CDR3 sequences, roughly 6.5% found once; its top ten account for 2.8%. The sequencing here drew on whole blood, taken at baseline. The gene calls are TRBV12-3 or TRBV12-4 and TRBJ1-2; weak D call: TRBD1 (5 bases). The source is an adult who was a healthcare worker with PCR-confirmed SARS-CoV-2 infection or an uninfected control (not recorded which). The CDR3 sequence is CASRPSAGMVGYTF. CDR3 bases: TGTGCCAGCAGGCCCTCCGCAGGGATGGTGGGCTACACCTTC.